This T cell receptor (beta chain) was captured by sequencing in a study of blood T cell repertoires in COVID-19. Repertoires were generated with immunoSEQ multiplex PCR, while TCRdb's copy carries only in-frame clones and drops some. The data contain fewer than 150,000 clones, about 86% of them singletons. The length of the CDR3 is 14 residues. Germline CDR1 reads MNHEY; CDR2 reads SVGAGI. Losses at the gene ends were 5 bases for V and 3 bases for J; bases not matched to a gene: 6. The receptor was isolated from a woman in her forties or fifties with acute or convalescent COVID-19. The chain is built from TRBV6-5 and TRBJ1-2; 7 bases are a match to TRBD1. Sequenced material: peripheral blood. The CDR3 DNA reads TGTGCCAGCAGTCCGGGACAGCTTCACTATGGCTACACCTTC. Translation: CASSPGQLHYGYTF.